The 3 T cell receptor beta chains given below trace back to one sample, sequenced in a study of blood T cell repertoires in COVID-19. TCRdb's table, derived via immunoSEQ multiplex PCR, lists solely in-frame clones and lacks some. The table records about 150,000 clones, about 85% of them present only once. Sequencing was done on a sample of peripheral blood. These receptors were taken from a woman between 65 and 79 years old with acute or convalescent COVID-19.

The chain has TRBV9 and TRBJ2-1; D is uncertain. Germline V gives CDR1 SGDLS, CDR2 YYNGEE. CDR3 length: 16 residues. V lost 4 bases and J lost 0, with 14 bases in between. Here the CDR3 reads CASSPRHSGSYNEQFF. CDR3 DNA: TGTGCCAGCAGCCCTAGGCACTCGGGCTCCTACAATGAGCAGTTCTTC.

With respect to this clone: The same CDR3 can be traced to other DNA sequences in this sample. The V gene is TRBV14, the J gene TRBJ2-5; TRBD2 agrees at 16 bases. The CDR3 totals 17 residues. Germline lookup yields CDR1 SGHDN and CDR2 FVKESK. V lost 4 bases, J lost 4 bases, and 6 bases stayed unmatched. The DNA of the CDR3 is TGTGCCAGCAGCCCGGGACTAGCGGGGGGGCCACGAGAGACCCAGTACTTC. It encodes CASSPGLAGGPRETQYF.

This clone showed up just once. V is TRBV7-9 and J is TRBJ1-1; D is uncertain. This CDR3 is built from 15 residues. Between the trimmed V and J ends, which lost 4 bases and 1 base, there was a span of 13 bases. CDR1 and CDR2 (germline): SEHNR, FQNEAQ (reference sequence). CDR3 loop: CASSYIGFENTEAFF. CDR3 DNA: TGTGCCAGCAGCTACATCGGGTTCGAGAACACTGAAGCTTTCTTT.